This TCR beta chain was sequenced in a study of shared clonotypes between healthy human individuals. The CDR3 sequence is 19 residues long. Between the trimmed V and J ends, which lost 3 bases and 1 base, there was a span of 19 bases. Germline CDR1 SNHLY, CDR2 FYNNEI. Running of the assay took place at deep level. Replicate sorted-subset PCRs were loaded with approximately 190 ng DNA, about 30,000 T cell genomes. Method: immunoSEQ multiplex PCR; TCRdb's copy keeps in-frame clones and lacks some. The table has around 610,000 clones, approximately 96% seen once. CD8 cells regarded as naive lacked CD45RO, were positively chosen for CCR7, and omitted terminally differentiated effector memory CD45RA+ cells.

The sequence was obtained from a woman aged 25 to 39 in good health. The specimen sequenced was naive CD8+ T cells sorted from blood. V is TRBV2 and J is TRBJ2-6; D is possibly TRBD1 (6 bases). CDR3 coding DNA: TGTGCCAGCAGTGACCCTGAGACAGGCTTTAATTCTGGGGCCAACGTCCTGACTTTC. The encoded protein is CASSDPETGFNSGANVLTF.